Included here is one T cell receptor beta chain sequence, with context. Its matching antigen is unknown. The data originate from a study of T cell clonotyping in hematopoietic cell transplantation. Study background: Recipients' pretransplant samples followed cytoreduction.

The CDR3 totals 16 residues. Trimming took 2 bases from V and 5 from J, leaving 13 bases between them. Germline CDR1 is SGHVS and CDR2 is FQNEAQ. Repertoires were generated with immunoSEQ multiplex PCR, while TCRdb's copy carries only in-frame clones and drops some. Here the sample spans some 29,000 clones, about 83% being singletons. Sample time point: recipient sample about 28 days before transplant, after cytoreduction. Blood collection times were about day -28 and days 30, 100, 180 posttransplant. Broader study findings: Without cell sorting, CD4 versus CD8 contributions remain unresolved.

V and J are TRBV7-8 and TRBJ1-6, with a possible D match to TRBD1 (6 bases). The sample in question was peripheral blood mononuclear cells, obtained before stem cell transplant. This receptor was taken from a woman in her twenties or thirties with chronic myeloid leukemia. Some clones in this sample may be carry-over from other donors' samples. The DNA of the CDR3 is TGTGCCAGCAGCTTACAGTTACAGGGAAATAATTCACCCCTCCACTTT. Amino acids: CASSLQLQGNNSPLHF.